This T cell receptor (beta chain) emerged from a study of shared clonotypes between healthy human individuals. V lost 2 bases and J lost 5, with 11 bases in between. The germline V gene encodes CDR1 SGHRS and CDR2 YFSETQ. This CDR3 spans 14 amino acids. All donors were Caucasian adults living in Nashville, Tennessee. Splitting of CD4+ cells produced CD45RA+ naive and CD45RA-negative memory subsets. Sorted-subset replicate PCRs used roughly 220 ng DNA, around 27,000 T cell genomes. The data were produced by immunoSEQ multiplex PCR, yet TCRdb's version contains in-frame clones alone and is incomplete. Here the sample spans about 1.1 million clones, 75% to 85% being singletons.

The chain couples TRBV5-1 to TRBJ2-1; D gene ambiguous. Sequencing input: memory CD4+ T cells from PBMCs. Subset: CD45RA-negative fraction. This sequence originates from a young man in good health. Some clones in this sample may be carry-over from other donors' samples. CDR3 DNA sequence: TGCGCCAGCAGCTTCTACACCGTTAACAATGAGCAGTTCTTC. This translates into CASSFYTVNNEQFF. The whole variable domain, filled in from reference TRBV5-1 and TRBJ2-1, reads KAGVTQTPRYLIKTRGQQVTLSCSPISGHRSVSWYQQTPGQGLQFLFEYFSETQRNKGNFPGRFSGRQFSNSRSEMNVSTLELGDSALYLCASSFYTVNNEQFFGPGTRLTVL.